The entry that follows covers one T cell receptor beta chain sequence. The method was immunoSEQ multiplex PCR; TCRdb's version includes in-frame clones alone and lacks a portion of them. The table records roughly 56,000 clones, roughly 89% of them present only once. It was during active infection that Seattle patients were enrolled and then longitudinally followed. The sample comes from a study of blood T cell repertoires in COVID-19. Study details: Some COVID-19 samples were acute and others convalescent; all came from the United States, Italy and Spain.

Germline CDR1 MNHEY, CDR2 SVGAGI. The CDR3 extends over 14 amino acids. The trim removed 9 bases at V and 8 bases at J, leaving 9 bases unmatched. The sequence derives from a woman in her sixties with COVID-19, enrolled during active disease. The sequencing input was peripheral blood. The chain carries TRBV6-5 and TRBJ1-4, with 10 bases matching TRBD1. CDR3 sequence: CASHRDRGSEKLFF. As DNA, the CDR3 is TGTGCCAGTCACCGGGACAGGGGTTCCGAAAAACTGTTTTTT.